A single TCR beta chain is shown here with its context. Its target is unknown. A template switching step contributed a universal primer site, while unique molecular identifiers were present in the cDNA. TCRdb reprocessed the 5' RACE reads with MiXCR, giving one entry per CDR3 protein. Seen here are approximately 700,000 distinct CDR3 sequences, over 15% observed once, and the top ten hold around 12%. These data are taken from a study of identical twins. Findings and limits, study-wide: Partial confounding of zero-insertion analyses by invariant MAIT and iNKT cells was possible. In cord blood, abundant beta clonotypes had fewer insertions; memory showed no trend.

The CDR3 is made up of 11 amino acids. V was cut by 2 bases and J by 6 bases, with 5 bases left in between. Germline-derived CDR1 and CDR2 are SGHVS and FQNEAQ. This sample also appeared in a second study, on T cells expressing NK-cell markers. From that study: The authors applied an anti-gamma-delta TCR antibody in several experiments, and it restricted sorting to alpha-beta TCR T cells.

Sequencing was performed on PBMCs. The chain carries TRBV7-8 and TRBJ2-7; D gene unclear. The source is a woman under 30 in good health. CDR3: CASSLWVEQYF. The CDR3 DNA sequence: TGTGCCAGCAGCTTATGGGTCGAGCAGTACTTC.